Listed below are T cell receptor beta chains from one sample, sequenced in a study of identical twins. TCRdb re-derived calls from the 5' RACE reads in MiXCR, one entry per CDR3 protein. The repertoire holds about 890,000 distinct CDR3 sequences, over 9% seen once, with around 1.5% in the top ten. These data were likewise used in another study, on yellow fever vaccine responses in identical twins.

Sequenced input: PBMCs. The receptors originated from a woman aged 18-29 years in good health. The CDR3 runs from the conserved cysteine through the conserved F or W.

J | V | CDR3
TRBJ2-3 | TRBV28 | CASSLPRGQRGDTQYF
TRBJ2-1 | TRBV4-1 | CASSQGAGGADEQFF
TRBJ2-7 | TRBV19 | CASSIAEGSYEQYF
TRBJ2-2 | TRBV19 | CASSMQGSLTGELFF
TRBJ2-5 | TRBV19 | CASSMLGGVYQETQYF
TRBJ2-1 | TRBV12-3/TRBV12-4 | CASTPDREIYNEQFF
TRBJ2-5 | TRBV4-1 | CASKESGGRQTQYF
TRBJ2-3 | TRBV7-6 | CASSPRNSDTQYF
TRBJ2-2 | TRBV12-3/TRBV12-4 | CASRRDRGNTGELFF
TRBJ1-1 | TRBV7-9 | CASSSAGGHTEAFF
TRBJ2-5 | TRBV3-1 | CASSQVLLAVGGTQYF
TRBJ2-7 | TRBV6-5 | CASSYSWGPGFETYEQYF
TRBJ2-4 | TRBV11-1 | CASSLVTDRGPLAKNIQYF
TRBJ2-1 | TRBV4-1 | CASSQGSGTNDVSYNEQFF
TRBJ1-1 | TRBV29-1 | CSVWDRGLWTEAFF
TRBJ1-1 | TRBV5-1 | CASSLQGRVGTEAFF
TRBJ2-5 | TRBV5-1 | CASSSDPSTWETQYF
TRBJ2-7 | TRBV9 | CASSVSDYEQYF
TRBJ1-3 | TRBV20-1 | CSTRLTGNTIYF
TRBJ2-4 | TRBV11-2 | CASSSAGGENIQYF
TRBJ2-5 | TRBV5-1 | CASSPNVGETQYF
TRBJ2-1 | TRBV7-2 | CASSFAGTSGFFNEQFF
TRBJ2-1 | TRBV2 | CASSEGPNEQFF
TRBJ2-2 | TRBV12-3/TRBV12-4 | CASSFRDYPTGELFF
TRBJ2-5 | TRBV20-1 | CSARADFQETQYF
TRBJ2-5 | TRBV6-5 | CASSYRARGQETQYF
TRBJ2-1 | TRBV28 | CASSSLRKDLDEQFF
TRBJ1-4 | TRBV4-1 | CASSQRQGLMEKLFF
TRBJ2-7 | TRBV20-1 | CSARMTAEQYF
TRBJ2-5 | TRBV24-1 | CATSDWRETQYF
TRBJ2-1 | TRBV6-1 | CASSEVRTLTYEQFF
TRBJ2-2 | TRBV7-9 | CASRGGRPGELFF
TRBJ2-2 | TRBV6-2/TRBV6-3 | CASRSSGTGSGELFF
TRBJ2-2 | TRBV12-3/TRBV12-4 | CASRAPKGEGTGELFF
TRBJ2-2 | TRBV29-1 | CSVVERGNTGELFF
TRBJ1-1 | TRBV27 | CASSPGTGLNTEAFF
TRBJ2-7 | TRBV12-3/TRBV12-4 | CASRRKGLADSSYEQYF
TRBJ1-1 | TRBV7-8 | CASSLAQGTNTEAFF
TRBJ2-6 | TRBV5-1 | CASSQGYGANVLTF
TRBJ2-1 | TRBV3-1 | CASSQVRLAGGRNEQFF
TRBJ2-4 | TRBV25-1 | CASSDPGTGSYIQYF
TRBJ2-5 | TRBV7-2 | CASSKGQGIGETQYF
TRBJ2-6 | TRBV29-1 | CSVAAGGSSGANVLTF
TRBJ2-1 | TRBV7-6 | CASSRTSGIDEQFF
TRBJ2-4 | TRBV3-1 | CASRPSGRASKNIQYF
TRBJ2-4 | TRBV20-1 | CSAPKRSSGGLAKNIQYF
TRBJ2-1 | TRBV5-1 | CASSFGREQNEQFF
TRBJ2-1 | TRBV24-1 | CATSDGDSPFLDEQFF
TRBJ2-1 | TRBV12-3/TRBV12-4 | CASSLQGALGEQFF
TRBJ2-5 | TRBV7-7 | CASSPFQTQYF
TRBJ1-1 | TRBV5-1 | CASSTEGSMNTEAFF
TRBJ1-5 | TRBV2 | CASSDAVGRFSNQPQHF
TRBJ2-5 | TRBV10-1 | CASRITVPQETQYF